The subject of this entry is one TCR beta chain. Its cognate antigen has yet to be identified. No base quality values were provided; no much bigger clone lies one nucleotide off. CDR3 length: 17 amino acids, cysteine to phenylalanine. Left in the record is the CDR3 DNA by itself, 51 bases read in frame from the first base. According to the germline V gene, CDR1 reads SNHLY and CDR2 reads FYNNEI. Compared with germline, V lacks 4 bases and J lacks 0 bases; bases without a gene match: 6. Flow cytometry had shown CD8+CD57+ cell expansion in the patients selected for sequencing. All patients had severe acquired aplastic anemia diagnosed by International Study of Aplastic Anemia and Agranulocytosis and Camitta criteria. No therapy had been received by the patients at the time of blood sampling. In this study, sorted CD4+ and CD8+ T cells from the blood of healthy subjects and of severe aplastic anemia patients had their TCR repertoires deep-sequenced. In the USA, patient enrollment took place under clinicaltrials.gov protocols 00001620, 01623167, 00001397, 00071045, 00081523 and 00961064. Ficoll-Paque density gradient centrifugation was used to isolate peripheral blood mononuclear cells. Before DNA extraction, CD4+ and CD8+ T cells were sorted with FACS or magnetic beads.

Genomic DNA was used as template for profiling of TCR beta VDJ combinations and CDR3 sequences. An Illumina HiSeq 2000 was the platform used for TCR repertoire sequencing. The study's processing was this. Repertoires were assessed using TRBV/TRBJ rearrangement plots, CDR3 size and DJ length profiles, and Simpson's diversity index. The most abundant DNA sequence in the deep sequencing data was taken as the immunodominant clone. CDR3 amino acid sequences were screened for sharing across subjects and were compared with published repertoires and the VDJdb database. The public sequencing data were trimmed at Q25 with fastp and processed into clonotypes with MiXCR by TCRdb, which kept only in-frame beta chains. Under each unique CDR3 protein, matching rows form one entry showing the most common genes and DNA. The authors' filters were not applied to this entry. In all, the sample holds around 170,000 distinct CDR3 sequences, and 48% of those were seen once. Together, the top ten hold 9.7% of the sample.

This record comes from a study of CD8+CD57+ T cells in acquired aplastic anemia (dated by TCRdb to the late 2010s). Looking at the study overall: DNA extracted from sorted CD4+ and CD8+ cells had a mean of roughly 3.3 ug, with a range of roughly 0.2 to 30 ug. CD8+CD57+ expansion was defined as a frequency above the mean frequency observed in healthy subjects. The paper as a whole reports these results and caveats: Roughly 29 CD8+ CDR3 sequences were found in both patients and controls but appeared to be highly expressed in patients and within the immunodominant clones of the patients. Between patients and healthy controls, no significant difference in CD8+ Simpson's diversity was found (P=0.060).

The clonotype comes from a human donor with aplastic anemia. The sequenced sample was sorted CD4+, CD8+, or CD8+CD57+ T cells (not recorded which) from PBMCs. This chain joins TRBV2 to TRBJ1-6, with 7 middle bases fitting TRBD1. DNA sequence: TGTGCCAGCAGTGCAGGGGGAATGGGCTCCTATAATTCACCCCTCCACTTT. This sequence encodes CASSAGGMGSYNSPLHF. The full variable domain, completed from the reference TRBV2 and TRBJ1-6 proteins outside the CDR3, reads EPEVTQTPSHQVTQMGQEVILRCVPISNHLYFYWYRQILGQKVEFLVSFYNNEISEKSEIFDDQFSVERPDGSNFTLKIRSTKLEDSAMYFCASSAGGMGSYNSPLHFGNGTRLTVT.